This T cell receptor (beta chain) was identified during a study of cytomegalovirus exposure and HLA in healthy donors. It was with 60 Vbeta and 13 Jbeta primers that the PCR ran. The assay was immunoSEQ multiplex PCR, and TCRdb's table has in-frame clones only and misses some. This table has about 200,000 clones, around 79% appearing once. Study results and caveats: In a later analysis, at a false discovery rate of 0.05, 16,951 TCR beta sequences matched HLA alleles. Among the most significant clusters, several appeared linked to common viral pathogens in a later analysis.

This clone has a handful of counts. Its antigen is undetermined. The sequence was collected from a male donor in good health and CMV-seropositive. Sequencing was carried out using PBMCs.

CDR3 loop: CASRGQGTGELFF. The CDR3 bases are TGTGCCAGCAGGGGGCAGGGCACCGGGGAGCTGTTTTTT. The V gene is TRBV27, the J gene TRBJ2-2, with a possible D match to TRBD1 (5 bases). With 6 bases removed from V and 4 bases from J, the gap between germline ends came to 9 bases. Germline CDR1 MNHEY, CDR2 SMNVEV (reference sequence). The CDR3 covers 13 residues.